This is a list of T cell receptor beta chains from one sample in a study of Graves' ophthalmopathy and Graves' hyperthyroidism. TCRdb fed the multiplex PCR reads into MiXCR, producing one record per CDR3 protein. The repertoire holds hundreds of thousands of distinct CDR3 sequences, with 20% to 25% as singletons. The sequencing sample was made of peripheral blood. The receptors were gathered from a young woman with stable Graves' hyperthyroidism. Some clones in this sample may be carry-over from other donors' samples. Both conserved end residues are trimmed from each CDR3. D genes are given only for firm matches. Clone size, where shown, is once, few, many, or a class for clones that have expanded.

abundance | j_gene | d_gene | v_gene | CDR3aa
. | TRBJ1-6 | . | TRBV6-1 | ASREGGSYNSPLH
few | TRBJ1-2 | TRBD1 | TRBV12-3/TRBV12-4 | ASSPTGAVYGYT
. | TRBJ1-3 | . | TRBV12-3/TRBV12-4 | ASTYAGGVGNTIY
few | TRBJ1-5 | . | TRBV19 | ASMLRQGNQPQH
. | TRBJ2-2 | TRBD1 | TRBV20-1 | SAEGQGFTGELF
. | TRBJ2-7 | . | TRBV6-1 | ASSETLPRDEQY
many | TRBJ2-7 | . | TRBV20-1 | SASSQGPYEQY
many | TRBJ2-7 | TRBD2 | TRBV20-1 | SASTPTSGRAHEQY
many | TRBJ2-5 | TRBD2 | TRBV28 | ASSSPGTSVQETQY
many | TRBJ2-2 | . | TRBV6-2/TRBV6-3 | ASSYSQGSLTGELF
few | TRBJ2-2 | . | TRBV2 | ASSEAVAGELF
. | TRBJ2-7 | TRBD1 | TRBV6-5 | ASSYSMLGTATYEQY
many | TRBJ2-1 | . | TRBV7-9 | ASGVNEQF
many | TRBJ1-5 | . | TRBV12-3/TRBV12-4 | ASRWGPGHQPQH
. | TRBJ2-7 | TRBD1 | TRBV30 | ACPIGTGPYEQY
many | TRBJ1-1 | . | TRBV7-9 | ASSFSGMYTEAF
. | TRBJ2-7 | TRBD2 | TRBV7-2 | ASSLLAGGIDEQY
. | TRBJ2-5 | . | TRBV11-2 | ASSLVGVSLKETQY
. | TRBJ2-6 | TRBD2 | TRBV5-6 | ASSLEGTRSNVLT
. | TRBJ1-1 | . | TRBV12-3/TRBV12-4 | ASSFPAGRDTEAF
. | TRBJ2-1 | TRBD2 | TRBV13 | ASSGLVGNEQF
. | TRBJ1-1 | TRBD1 | TRBV6-1 | ASRERGGQMNTEAF
. | TRBJ2-2 | . | TRBV5-1 | ASSKDRGPGELF
many | TRBJ2-5 | TRBD2 | TRBV2 | ASSRTSGMVVDQY
many | TRBJ1-1 | . | TRBV5-1 | ASSQDRQLLNTEAF
many | TRBJ1-6 | TRBD1 | TRBV10-3 | AITETGFGSPLH
many | TRBJ1-2 | . | TRBV2 | ASGGTYGYT
many | TRBJ2-5 | . | TRBV7-2 | ASSSNVGAQY
many | TRBJ2-7 | TRBD1 | TRBV7-9 | ASSFPGQNYEQY
. | TRBJ1-1 | TRBD1 | TRBV6-2/TRBV6-3 | ASSLGQWFTEAF
many | TRBJ2-7 | TRBD2 | TRBV28 | ASTSWGLAGAGYEQY
many | TRBJ1-1 | . | TRBV5-1 | ASSLWVFRNTEAF
. | TRBJ1-2 | . | TRBV2 | ASSFGGLGYT
few | TRBJ2-7 | . | TRBV6-1 | ASSESRGLSSYEQY
many | TRBJ2-7 | . | TRBV12-3/TRBV12-4 | VSRDGATLDEQY
. | TRBJ2-3 | TRBD2 | TRBV29-1 | SVEGGLAEVTDTQY
few | TRBJ1-5 | TRBD1 | TRBV20-1 | SAGTGILIEQPQH
many | TRBJ2-4 | . | TRBV3-1 | ASSQDRSTTQY
few | TRBJ1-2 | . | TRBV12-3/TRBV12-4 | ASSLSSGVNYGYT
. | TRBJ2-7 | TRBD1 | TRBV28 | ASSLSDRGLGEQY
many | TRBJ2-2 | . | TRBV19 | ASTPPGRTNTGELF
. | TRBJ1-3 | . | TRBV30 | AWSYGEGRSGNTIY
many | TRBJ2-7 | TRBD2 | TRBV6-8 | ASRAGTSEYEQY
many | TRBJ2-2 | . | TRBV7-9 | ASSLQGRTGELF
. | TRBJ2-2 | . | TRBV15 | ATSRDPDDGPNTGELF
. | TRBJ1-1 | TRBD1 | TRBV7-9 | AGQGENTEAF
many | TRBJ2-7 | TRBD1 | TRBV6-1 | ASSGDRTYEQY
. | TRBJ2-7 | TRBD2 | TRBV6-1 | ARAGTTDEQY
. | TRBJ1-1 | . | TRBV12-5 | ASGLARGDTEAF
. | TRBJ2-7 | TRBD1 | TRBV6-1 | ASSPPDRAFPYEQY
many | TRBJ2-5 | . | TRBV20-1 | SARDGGAGETQY
many | TRBJ1-1 | TRBD1 | TRBV6-5 | ASSYWTGGGGREAF
. | TRBJ1-2 | TRBD1 | TRBV4-2 | ASSHDRGDGYT
many | TRBJ1-1 | . | TRBV10-3 | AISDGSNTEAF
many | TRBJ1-5 | . | TRBV7-8 | ASSDDSSNQPQH
many | TRBJ2-5 | . | TRBV27 | ASSLISDKGGRATQY
few | TRBJ2-1 | . | TRBV4-1 | ASSQGPTRSLENEQF
many | TRBJ1-1 | . | TRBV7-8 | ASSTVDGFGTEAF